Listed here are 21 T cell receptor beta chains from one sample, sequenced in a study of T cell repertoires in cytomegalovirus infection. A single record per CDR3 protein comes from TCRdb applying MiXCR to the reads. The sample holds some 130,000 distinct CDR3 sequences; about 10% are singletons and the top ten take around a tenth. The material sequenced was PBMCs. These receptors originate from a human donor in good health (CMV status not recorded). Some clones in this sample may be carry-over from other donors' samples.

At least ten counts were recorded for this clonotype. The V and J genes are TRBV28 and TRBJ1-5; no definite D call. The CDR3 runs 13 residues. V was cut by 2 bases and J by 7 bases, with 9 bases left in between. Looked up from germline, CDR1 is MDHEN and CDR2 is SYDVKM. The CDR3 bases are TGTGCCAGCAGTTTAGTGTCAGACCAGCCCCAGCATTTT. Translating gives CASSLVSDQPQHF. The whole variable domain, filled in from reference TRBV28 and TRBJ1-5, reads DVKVTQSSRYLVKRTGEKVFLECVQDMDHENMFWYRQDPGLGLRLIYFSYDVKMKEKGDIPEGYSVSREKKERFSLILESASTNQTSMYLCASSLVSDQPQHFGDGTRLSIL.

This clonotype was counted ten times or more. The V gene is TRBV7-2, the J gene TRBJ2-2, with D possibly TRBD1 on 5 matching bases. Germline CDR1 is SGHTA and CDR2 is FQGNSA. This CDR3 comprises 14 residues. Trimming shortened V by 5 bases and J by 6 bases, and 13 bases separated the two germline ends. The CDR3 loop reads CASSIIRESGELFF. The CDR3 DNA sequence: TGTGCCAGCAGCATTATCAGGGAATCCGGGGAGCTGTTTTTT.

In this sample, this clonotype turned up many times. The chain is built from TRBV7-3 and TRBJ1-1; 7 bases match TRBD1. The V and J ends lost 6 bases and 1 base, in that order; junction bases with no gene match: 2. The germline V gene encodes CDR1 SGHTA and CDR2 FQGTGA. The CDR3 contains 13 residues. The chain's CDR3 is CASSGQANTEAFF. CDR3 nucleotide sequence: TGTGCCAGCAGTGGACAGGCGAACACTGAAGCTTTCTTT.

This clonotype was observed many times. The chain has TRBV7-2 and TRBJ1-1, with TRBD1 identical over 8 bases. Germline CDR1 and CDR2: SGHTA and FQGNSA. The CDR3 consists of 14 residues. The V gene end was trimmed by 5 bases and the J gene end by 1 base; junction bases not matched to a gene: 3. The DNA of the CDR3 is TGTGCCAGCAGCCAAGACAGGGGGAACACTGAAGCTTTCTTT. Amino acids: CASSQDRGNTEAFF.

This chain links TRBV14 with TRBJ1-1; D is perhaps TRBD1 (6 bases). V shed 4 bases and J shed 2 bases, with 11 bases lying between them. The CDR3 runs 14 residues. Germline V gives CDR1 SGHDN, CDR2 FVKESK. The CDR3 loop reads CASSPIRGNTEAFF. In nucleotides, the CDR3 is TGTGCCAGCAGCCCTATCAGGGGTAACACTGAAGCTTTCTTT.

This clonotype occurred many times. The chain recombines TRBV7-6 with TRBJ1-1, with D possibly being TRBD1 (5 bases). The V end was cut by 5 bases, the J end by 4 bases, with 14 bases between. CDR1 SGHVS and CDR2 FNYEAQ come from the germline V gene. The CDR3 runs to 14 residues. CDR3 in DNA: TGTGCCAGCAGCCCTTGGGCGGGGGTCACTGAAGCTTTCTTT. This codes for CASSPWAGVTEAFF.

The chain's CDR3 is CSARDNPSNQETQYF. The CDR3 coding sequence is TGCAGTGCTAGAGATAATCCTAGCAACCAAGAGACCCAGTACTTC. This chain links TRBV20-1 with TRBJ2-5; possible D gene TRBD2, 5 bases. From germline, CDR1 is DFQATT and CDR2 SNEGSKA (reference sequence). This CDR3 spans 15 amino acids. The V gene lost 0 bases and the J gene lost 0 bases, with 11 bases spanning the gap.

This clonotype was observed at least ten times. The chain recombines TRBV7-9 with TRBJ1-2, with D maybe TRBD1 (6 bases). Germline V gene lookup returns CDR1 SEHNR and CDR2 FQNEAQ (reference sequence). Trimming pared 1 base from V and 4 bases from J, leaving 13 bases between. The CDR3 totals 15 residues. The CDR3, as DNA: TGTGCCAGCAGCTTAGGGGACACCCTCTTCTATGGCTACACCTTC. Its translation: CASSLGDTLFYGYTF.

This clonotype was recorded at least ten times. The chain joins TRBV2 to TRBJ1-1; no firm D call. Trimming pared 7 bases from V and 8 bases from J, leaving 8 bases between. This CDR3 has 10 amino acids. Germline lookup yields CDR1 SNHLY and CDR2 FYNNEI. CDR3 region: CASKVSEAFF. DNA of the CDR3: TGTGCCAGCAAGGTCTCAGAAGCTTTCTTT.

This clonotype was found many times. The genes are TRBV24-1 and TRBJ2-5; D gene unclear. The length of the CDR3 is 12 residues. Germline CDR1 KGHDR, CDR2 SFDVKD. V dropped 2 bases and J dropped 5 bases, with 5 bases sitting between them. CDR3 in amino acids: CATSDSMETQYF. DNA for the CDR3: TGTGCCACCAGTGATTCCATGGAGACCCAGTACTTC.

This clonotype came up many times. This chain uses TRBV7-9 with TRBJ2-2; D remains unclear. There are 15 residues in the CDR3. The germline V and J ends were trimmed by 5 bases and 3 bases, with 13 bases remaining between them. The germline CDR1 and CDR2 sequences are SEHNR and FQNEAQ (reference sequence). In nucleotides, the CDR3 is TGTGCCAGCAGCCCTGGCCTACTTCACACCGGGGAGCTGTTTTTT. Its translation: CASSPGLLHTGELFF.

This clonotype showed up many times. The chain combines TRBV29-1 with TRBJ1-1; D may be TRBD1 (5 bases). CDR1 and CDR2 (germline): SQVTM, ANQGSEA. Trimming pared 6 bases from V and 1 base from J, leaving 9 bases between. The CDR3 runs 12 residues. The CDR3 DNA sequence: TGCAGCGTGGGACGGAGGAACACTGAAGCTTTCTTT. It encodes CSVGRRNTEAFF.

Many counts were recorded for this clonotype. This rearrangement joins TRBV2 to TRBJ2-1; D not resolved. CDR1 is SNHLY and CDR2 is FYNNEI in the germline V gene. Trimming shortened V by 1 base and J by 9 bases, and 10 bases separated the two germline ends. This CDR3 region has 13 residues. The CDR3 nucleotides read TGTGCCAGCAGTGAAGAGAGAAGACCTGAGCAGTTCTTC. Translating it yields CASSEERRPEQFF.

This clonotype was seen many times. This chain links TRBV29-1 with TRBJ2-3; D is unresolved. The germline V gene has CDR1 SQVTM and CDR2 ANQGSEA. The CDR3 has 11 residues. V gave up 4 bases and J gave up 4 bases, with 6 bases separating them. The CDR3 sequence: CSVVFSDTQYF. CDR3 DNA sequence: TGCAGCGTTGTTTTCTCAGATACGCAGTATTTT.

The genes are TRBV11-1 and TRBJ2-7; D is possibly TRBD2 (6 bases). V lost 5 bases to trimming and J lost 2 bases, with 28 bases between them. Germline assignment: CDR1 SGHAT and CDR2 FQDESV (reference sequence). CDR3 length equals 19 residues. This chain's CDR3 is CASSLGATIGTFTPYEQYF. CDR3 coding DNA: TGTGCCAGCAGCCTCGGGGCTACTATCGGGACTTTTACCCCCTACGAGCAGTACTTC.

This rearrangement joins TRBV14 to TRBJ1-2, with D perhaps matching TRBD1 (5 bases). With 4 bases removed from V and 8 bases from J, the gap between germline ends came to 14 bases. CDR1 SGHDN and CDR2 FVKESK come from the germline V gene. The CDR3 is 13 residues long. DNA for the CDR3: TGTGCCAGCAGCCCGGGGACGGCAAAAGGCTACACCTTC. Encoded protein: CASSPGTAKGYTF.

There are many counts of this clonotype. J is TRBJ2-3 and V is TRBV5-6; 7 nucleotides match TRBD2. V shed 2 bases, J shed 4 bases, and the junction held 7 bases outside the gene matches. Germline-derived CDR1 and CDR2 are SGHDT and YYEEEE. CDR3 length equals 15 residues. The CDR3 nucleotides read TGTGCCAGCAGCTTCGCGCTAGCGGAGTCAGATACGCAGTATTTT. It specifies CASSFALAESDTQYF.

There are a few counts of this clonotype. The chain links TRBV12-3 or TRBV12-4 to TRBJ1-2; 8 nucleotides match TRBD1. Trimming cost V 6 bases and J 8 bases; bases outside gene matches: 8. The CDR3 covers 13 residues. The CDR3: CASSSFRDRGYTF. The CDR3 nucleotides read TGTGCCAGCAGCTCATTCCGGGACAGGGGCTACACCTTC.

At least ten counts were recorded for this clonotype. The chain recombines TRBV29-1 with TRBJ2-4; possible D gene TRBD1, 6 bases. With 0 bases removed from V and 0 bases from J, the gap between germline ends came to 9 bases. The CDR3 contains 15 residues. Germline values: CDR1 SQVTM, CDR2 ANQGSEA. CDR3 in amino acids: CSVEDTGLAKNIQYF. The DNA of the CDR3 is TGCAGCGTTGAAGATACAGGGCTAGCCAAAAACATTCAGTACTTC.

This clonotype was detected only a few times. The chain recombines TRBV12-3 or TRBV12-4 with TRBJ1-2; D possibly corresponds to TRBD1 (6 bases). CDR3 size: 14 residues. Trimming cost V 5 bases and J 0 bases, with 10 bases left between them. The CDR3 loop reads CASSARGANYGYTF. The CDR3 coding sequence is TGTGCCAGCAGTGCCAGGGGCGCTAACTATGGCTACACCTTC.

The table lists this clonotype with many counts. The rearrangement uses TRBV7-9 and TRBJ2-7, with D perhaps TRBD1 (7 bases). V gave up 4 bases and J gave up 3 bases, with 16 bases separating them. In germline, CDR1 is SEHNR, CDR2 FQNEAQ (reference sequence). The CDR3 runs to 15 residues. The CDR3 sequence is CASSSPRDSFYEQYF. Here the CDR3 DNA reads TGTGCCAGCAGCTCTCCGCGGGACAGCTTCTACGAGCAGTACTTC.